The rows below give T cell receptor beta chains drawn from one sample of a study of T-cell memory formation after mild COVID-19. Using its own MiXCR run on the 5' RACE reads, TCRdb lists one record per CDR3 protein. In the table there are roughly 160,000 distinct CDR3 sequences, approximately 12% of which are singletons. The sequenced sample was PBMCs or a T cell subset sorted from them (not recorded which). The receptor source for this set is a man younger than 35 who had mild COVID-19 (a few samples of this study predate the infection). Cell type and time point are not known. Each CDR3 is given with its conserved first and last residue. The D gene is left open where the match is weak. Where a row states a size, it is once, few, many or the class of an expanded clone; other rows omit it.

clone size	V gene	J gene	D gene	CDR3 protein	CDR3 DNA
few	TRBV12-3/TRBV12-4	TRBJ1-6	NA	CASSPGPYNSPLHF	TGTGCCAGCAGTCCGGGACCGTATAATTCACCCCTCCACTTT
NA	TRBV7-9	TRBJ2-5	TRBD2	CASSTRGGITGYQETQYF	TGTGCCAGCAGCACCCGGGGGGGGATAACAGGGTACCAAGAGACCCAGTACTTC
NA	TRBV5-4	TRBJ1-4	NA	CASTGGRGEKLFF	TGTGCCAGCACGGGTGGACGGGGTGAAAAACTGTTTTTT
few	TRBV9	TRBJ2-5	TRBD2	CASSTSGRAGETQYF	TGTGCCAGCAGCACATCGGGGAGGGCCGGGGAGACCCAGTACTTC
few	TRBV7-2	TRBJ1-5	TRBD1	CASSSGQGWGQPQHF	TGTGCCAGCAGCTCCGGACAGGGCTGGGGTCAGCCCCAGCATTTT
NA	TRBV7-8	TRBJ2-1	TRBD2	CASRSPGEGFSYNEQFF	TGTGCCAGCAGATCCCCTGGGGAGGGTTTCTCCTACAATGAGCAGTTCTTC
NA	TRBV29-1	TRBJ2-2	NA	CSVEMGARTGELFF	TGCAGCGTTGAAATGGGAGCAAGGACCGGGGAGCTGTTTTTT
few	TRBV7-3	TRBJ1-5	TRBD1	CASSPTYGTGDQPQHF	TGTGCCAGCAGCCCGACCTATGGGACAGGGGATCAGCCCCAGCATTTT
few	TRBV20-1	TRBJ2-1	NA	CSALQGSNEQFF	TGCAGTGCCCTACAGGGTTCCAATGAGCAGTTCTTC
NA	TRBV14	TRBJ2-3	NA	CASSPQWGTTDTQYF	TGTGCCAGCAGCCCGCAGTGGGGGACCACAGATACGCAGTATTTT
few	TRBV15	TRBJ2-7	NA	CATSSRGTPEQYF	TGTGCCACCAGCAGTCGAGGGACGCCCGAGCAGTACTTC
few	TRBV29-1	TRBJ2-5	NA	CSVHRTGQETQYF	TGCAGCGTCCACCGGACGGGGCAAGAGACCCAGTACTTC
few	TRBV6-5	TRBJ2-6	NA	CASSYLVAGANVLTF	TGTGCCAGCAGTTATTTGGTAGCTGGGGCCAACGTCCTGACTTTC
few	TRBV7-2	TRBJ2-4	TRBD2	CASSLTFGSGGAGNIQYF	TGTGCCAGCAGCTTGACTTTCGGTAGCGGGGGGGCTGGAAACATTCAGTACTTC
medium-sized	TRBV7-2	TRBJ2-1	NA	CASSGRHNEQFF	TGTGCCAGCAGTGGACGGCACAATGAGCAGTTCTTC
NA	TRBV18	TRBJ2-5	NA	CASSPVTAETQYF	TGTGCCAGCTCACCAGTTACGGCCGAGACCCAGTACTTC
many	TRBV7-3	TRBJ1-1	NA	CASSPGQNTEAFF	TGTGCCAGCAGCCCGGGACAGAACACTGAAGCTTTCTTT
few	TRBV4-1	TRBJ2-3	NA	CASSQQSGSIDTQYF	TGCGCCAGCAGCCAACAGTCGGGGAGTATAGATACGCAGTATTTT
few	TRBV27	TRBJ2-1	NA	CASSLWGRFGFNEQFF	TGTGCCAGCAGTTTATGGGGTCGGTTTGGATTCAATGAGCAGTTCTTC
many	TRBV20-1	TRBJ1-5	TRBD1	CSARDNRGGEPQHF	TGCAGTGCTAGAGATAACAGGGGGGGGGAGCCCCAGCATTTT
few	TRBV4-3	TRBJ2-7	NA	CASSQDFSYEQYF	TGCGCCAGCAGCCAAGATTTTTCCTACGAGCAGTACTTC
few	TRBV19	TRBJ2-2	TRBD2	CASRGLAATGELFF	TGTGCCAGTAGAGGACTAGCCGCGACCGGGGAGCTGTTTTTT
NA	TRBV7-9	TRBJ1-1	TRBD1	CASRSGGYTEAFF	TGTGCCAGCAGATCAGGGGGCTACACTGAAGCTTTCTTT
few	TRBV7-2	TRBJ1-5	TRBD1	CASSWDRGPNQPQHF	TGTGCCAGCAGCTGGGACAGGGGGCCTAATCAGCCCCAGCATTTT
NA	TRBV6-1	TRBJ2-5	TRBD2	CASSRDPGGETQYF	TGTGCCAGCAGTCGGGACCCGGGGGGAGAGACCCAGTACTTC
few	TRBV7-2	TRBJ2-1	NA	CASSSKVLDYYNEQFF	TGTGCCAGCAGCTCAAAAGTCCTGGACTACTACAATGAGCAGTTCTTC
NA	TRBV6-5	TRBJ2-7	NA	CASSFPGPTHF	TGTGCCAGCAGTTTTCCTGGACCGACCCACTTC
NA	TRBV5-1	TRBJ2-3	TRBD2	CASISAGESTDTQYF	TGCGCCAGCATTTCCGCGGGGGAGTCCACAGATACGCAGTATTTT
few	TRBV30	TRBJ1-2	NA	CAWSPTGRDGYTF	TGTGCCTGGAGTCCAACAGGGAGGGATGGCTACACCTTC
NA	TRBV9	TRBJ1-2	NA	CASSVATGQSYGYTF	TGTGCCAGCAGCGTAGCTACAGGGCAATCCTATGGCTACACCTTC
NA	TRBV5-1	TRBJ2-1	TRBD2	CASSASGGNNEQFF	TGCGCCAGCAGCGCCAGCGGGGGCAACAATGAGCAGTTCTTC
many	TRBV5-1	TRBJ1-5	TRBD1	CASSPEGQNQPQHF	TGCGCCAGCAGCCCCGAGGGACAGAATCAGCCCCAGCATTTT
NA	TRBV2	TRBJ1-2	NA	CASTRTEAGDLYTF	TGTGCCAGCACCCGCACTGAGGCAGGCGACCTCTACACCTTC
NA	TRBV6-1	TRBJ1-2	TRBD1	CASSEVAGGDLGYGYTF	TGTGCCAGCAGTGAAGTGGCAGGGGGCGACCTGGGTTATGGCTACACCTTC
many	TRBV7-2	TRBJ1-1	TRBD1	CASSGGQLLAEAFF	TGTGCCAGCAGCGGGGGACAGCTCCTAGCTGAAGCTTTCTTT
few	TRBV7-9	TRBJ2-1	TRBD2	CASSLWAGVYNEQFF	TGTGCCAGCAGCTTATGGGCGGGGGTGTACAATGAGCAGTTCTTC
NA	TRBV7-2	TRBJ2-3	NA	CASSFAGIADTQYF	TGTGCCAGCAGCTTCGCAGGGATAGCAGATACGCAGTATTTT
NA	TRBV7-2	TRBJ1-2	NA	CASRPTGFGGYTF	TGTGCCAGCAGACCGACTGGGTTTGGAGGCTACACCTTC
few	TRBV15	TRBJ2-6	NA	CATSRGMPSGANVLTF	TGTGCCACCAGCAGGGGGATGCCCTCTGGGGCCAACGTCCTGACTTTC
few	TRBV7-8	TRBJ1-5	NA	CASSLDGAGSGQPQHF	TGTGCCAGCAGCTTAGATGGGGCAGGGTCCGGTCAGCCCCAGCATTTT
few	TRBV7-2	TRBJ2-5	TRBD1	CASSPTGGQGPTQYF	TGTGCCAGCAGTCCCACGGGGGGACAGGGCCCGACCCAGTACTTC
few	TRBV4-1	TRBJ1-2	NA	CASSQEDGRANYGYTF	TGCGCCAGCAGCCAAGAGGACGGGCGAGCTAACTATGGCTACACCTTC
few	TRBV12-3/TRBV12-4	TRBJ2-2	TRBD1	CASSFGTGGTGELFF	TGTGCCAGCAGTTTCGGGACAGGGGGCACCGGGGAGCTGTTTTTT
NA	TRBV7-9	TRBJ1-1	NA	CASSLVHEAFF	TGTGCCAGCAGCTTAGTGCATGAAGCTTTCTTT
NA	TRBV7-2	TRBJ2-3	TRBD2	CASSQRRGAQPHTDTQYF	TGTGCCAGCAGCCAACGGCGGGGGGCCCAGCCCCACACAGATACGCAGTATTTT
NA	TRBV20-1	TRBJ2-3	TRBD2	CSASDSGAGLAADTQYF	TGCAGTGCCTCCGACTCAGGGGCTGGACTAGCGGCGGATACGCAGTATTTT
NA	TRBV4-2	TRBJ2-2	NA	CASSQGAGQRTGELFF	TGTGCCAGCAGCCAAGGAGCCGGACAACGCACCGGGGAGCTGTTTTTT
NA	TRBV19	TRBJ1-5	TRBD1	CASSMGTVNQPQHF	TGTGCCAGTAGTATGGGGACAGTGAATCAGCCCCAGCATTTT
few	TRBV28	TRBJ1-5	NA	CASSFPSFGVRQPQHF	TGTGCCAGCAGTTTTCCCTCCTTCGGGGTCCGGCAGCCCCAGCATTTT
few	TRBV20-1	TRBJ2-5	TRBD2	CSARDLTSGVETQYF	TGCAGTGCTAGAGATCTGACTAGCGGGGTTGAGACCCAGTACTTC
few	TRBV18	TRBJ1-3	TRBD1	CASSRDSLSGNTIYF	TGTGCCAGCTCCCGGGACAGCCTCTCTGGAAACACCATATATTTT
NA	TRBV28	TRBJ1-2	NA	CASRLAGTDYGYTF	TGTGCCAGCAGGCTAGCCGGGACCGATTATGGCTACACCTTC
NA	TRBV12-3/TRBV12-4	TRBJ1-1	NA	CASRQNRVTEAFF	TGTGCCAGCAGGCAAAACAGGGTAACTGAAGCTTTCTTT
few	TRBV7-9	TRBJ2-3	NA	CASTGGPLGDTQYF	TGTGCCAGCACCGGAGGCCCTCTGGGAGATACGCAGTATTTT
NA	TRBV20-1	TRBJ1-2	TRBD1	CSARPISDRVYGYTF	TGCAGTGCTAGACCTATTTCGGACAGGGTCTATGGCTACACCTTC